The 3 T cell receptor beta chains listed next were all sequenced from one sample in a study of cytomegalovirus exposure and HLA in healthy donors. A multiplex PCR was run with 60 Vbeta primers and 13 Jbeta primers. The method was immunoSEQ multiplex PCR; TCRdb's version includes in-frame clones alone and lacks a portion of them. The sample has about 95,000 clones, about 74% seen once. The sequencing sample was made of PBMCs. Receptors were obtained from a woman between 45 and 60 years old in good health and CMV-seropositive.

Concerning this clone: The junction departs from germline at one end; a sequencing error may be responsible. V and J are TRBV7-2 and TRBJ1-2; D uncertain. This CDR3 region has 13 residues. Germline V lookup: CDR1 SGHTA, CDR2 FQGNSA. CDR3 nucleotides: TGTGCCAGCAGCTTACGTGATGGGAGTGGCCACACCTTC. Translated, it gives CASSLRDGSGHTF.

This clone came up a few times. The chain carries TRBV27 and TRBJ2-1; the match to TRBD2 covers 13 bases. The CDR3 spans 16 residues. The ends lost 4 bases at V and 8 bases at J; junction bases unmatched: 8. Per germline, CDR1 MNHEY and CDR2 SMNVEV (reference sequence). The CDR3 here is CASSSRTSGSLYEQFF. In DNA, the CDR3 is TGTGCCAGCAGTTCCCGGACTAGCGGGAGTCTCTATGAGCAGTTCTTC.

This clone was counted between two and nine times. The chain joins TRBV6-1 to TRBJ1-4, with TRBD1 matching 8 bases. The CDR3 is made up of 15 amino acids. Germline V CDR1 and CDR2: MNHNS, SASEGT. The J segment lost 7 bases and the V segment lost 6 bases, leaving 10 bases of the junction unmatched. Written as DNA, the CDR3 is TGTGCCAGCAGCGCTCTGACAGGGGCGCCTGAAAAACTGTTTTTT. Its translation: CASSALTGAPEKLFF.